This TCR beta chain is drawn from a study of cytomegalovirus exposure and HLA in healthy donors. Deletions cut 5 bases from V and 1 base from J, with 15 bases between. From germline, CDR1 is GTSNPN and CDR2 SVGIG (reference sequence). This CDR3 contains 14 residues. PCR amplification relied on 60 Vbeta primers (plus 13 Jbeta primers). Generated by immunoSEQ multiplex PCR, the TCRdb table keeps only in-frame clones and is missing some. The sample has 99,000 or so clones; 79% are singletons. The TCR comes from a male donor in good health and CMV-seropositive. The chain joins TRBV30 to TRBJ2-7, with TRBD1 as a possible D gene (7 bases). Material for sequencing was PBMCs. CDR3 in DNA: TGTGCCTGGCGCACGCAGGGGGGATCCTACGAGCAGTACTTC. The encoded protein is CAWRTQGGSYEQYF.